These 5 T cell receptor beta chains were all obtained from the same sample, sequenced in a study of blood T cell repertoires in COVID-19. TCRdb's copy holds only in-frame clones and misses some; the assay was immunoSEQ multiplex PCR. Of some 150,000 clones in the sample, 86% were seen once. Specimen: peripheral blood. The receptors derive from a woman in her fifties or sixties with acute or convalescent COVID-19.

The chain has TRBV5-1 and TRBJ2-7, with 10 bases lining up with TRBD1. The CDR3 runs 16 residues. V lost 0 bases to trimming and J lost 4 bases; unmatched junction nucleotides: 7. The V gene's germline CDR1 is SGHRS and CDR2 YFSETQ. CDR3 sequence reads: CASSLARTGGIYEQYF. The DNA of the CDR3 is TGCGCCAGCAGCTTGGCCCGGACAGGGGGTATTTACGAGCAGTACTTC.

The J gene is TRBJ1-2, the V gene TRBV6-2 or TRBV6-3, with 9 bases aligning to TRBD1. The germline V gene has CDR1 MNHEY and CDR2 SVGEGT. The junction had 13 bases not matched to a gene; V was cut back by 5 bases and J by 0 bases. CDR3 size: 18 residues. The CDR3 nucleotides are TGTGCCAGCAGTAAACACGGGACAGGGCTAGGAGCTAACTATGGCTACACCTTC. It yields the protein CASSKHGTGLGANYGYTF.

The sample holds one count of this clone. The chain employs TRBV7-9 and TRBJ2-1; 7 nucleotides agree with TRBD2. V lost 1 base and J lost 5; bases outside the gene matches: 5. From germline, CDR1 is SEHNR and CDR2 FQNEAQ (reference sequence). The CDR3 has 15 amino acids. DNA for the CDR3: TGTGCCAGCAGCTTAGTCGGCGGGAGAGACAATGAGCAGTTCTTC. Translated: CASSLVGGRDNEQFF. Together with reference TRBV7-9 and TRBJ2-1, the CDR3 gives the full variable domain: DTGVSQNPRHKITKRGQNVTFRCDPISEHNRLYWYRQTLGQGPEFLTYFQNEAQLEKSRLLSDRFSAERPKGSFSTLEIQRTEQGDSAMYLCASSLVGGRDNEQFFGPGTRLTVL.

The CDR3 nucleotides read TGTGCCAGCAGTGAAGGCGGCTCTGAGCAGTTCTTC. Translation gives CASSEGGSEQFF. The J gene is TRBJ2-1, the V gene TRBV2; D is ambiguous. CDR3 size: 12 residues. The germline V gene has CDR1 SNHLY and CDR2 FYNNEI. The V end lost 1 base, the J end lost 9 bases, and 7 bases lay between the germline ends.

The chain combines TRBV10-3 with TRBJ1-1; the D gene is possibly TRBD1 (5 bases). Germline assignment: CDR1 ENHRY and CDR2 SYGVKD. Trimming removed 7 bases at V and 3 bases at J, with 9 bases between. The length of the CDR3 is 12 residues. This chain's CDR3 is CAITGGDTEAFF. In DNA, the CDR3 is TGTGCCATCACGGGGGGTGACACTGAAGCTTTCTTT.